This TCR beta chain was recovered during a study of CD8 T cells in ankylosing spondylitis. Quantitative 5'-RACE with molecular barcodes produced the TCR beta libraries. MiXCR was run by TCRdb on the 5' RACE reads, yielding one entry per CDR3 protein. Among under 55,000 distinct CDR3 sequences listed, 6.5% to 8% were seen once. In its sample, this clonotype was seen many times. The target antigen is unknown. Study-wide results and caveats: What seemed typical of ankylosing spondylitis blood was a TCR beta motif built from about 8 highly homologous variants. Clones linked with disease were CD8+ and fairly uncommon in the peripheral blood. From matched ankylosing spondylitis synovial fluid, disease-linked clones were reportedly recovered at significantly enriched levels.

The germline V and J ends were trimmed by 7 bases and 2 bases, with 16 bases remaining between them. Per germline, CDR1 SQVTM and CDR2 ANQGSEA. The CDR3 length is 14 residues. Sequencing input: blood, either unsorted or a sorted T cell fraction (not recorded which). This clonotype originated in a female donor with ankylosing spondylitis or in good health (not recorded which). The J gene is TRBJ2-3, the V gene TRBV29-1; maybe TRBD1 (7 bases). The CDR3 nucleotides are TGCAGCGGGCGGGACAGTTTCCCCACAGATACGCAGTATTTT. Its protein product is CSGRDSFPTDTQYF.